This record looks at one T cell receptor beta chain sequence and its context. The repertoire was sequenced with immunoSEQ multiplex PCR; TCRdb's copy has only in-frame clones and lacks some. This sample has some 2,000,000 clones, with 85% to 95% found just once. CDR1 and CDR2 (germline): MNHEY, SVGAGI. This CDR3 has 13 residues. The ends were cut back, 4 bases at V and 6 bases at J, with 7 bases in the middle. These data originate in a study of shared clonotypes between healthy human individuals. Sequenced material: naive CD4+ T cells sorted from blood. As to subset: CD45RA+ positively selected. V and J are TRBV6-5 and TRBJ1-6; tentative D call: TRBD1 (5 bases). This receptor was obtained from a man aged 18-30 years in good health. This CDR3 reads CASSSQGNSPLHF. Written as DNA, the CDR3 is TGTGCCAGCAGTTCCCAGGGTAATTCACCCCTCCACTTT.